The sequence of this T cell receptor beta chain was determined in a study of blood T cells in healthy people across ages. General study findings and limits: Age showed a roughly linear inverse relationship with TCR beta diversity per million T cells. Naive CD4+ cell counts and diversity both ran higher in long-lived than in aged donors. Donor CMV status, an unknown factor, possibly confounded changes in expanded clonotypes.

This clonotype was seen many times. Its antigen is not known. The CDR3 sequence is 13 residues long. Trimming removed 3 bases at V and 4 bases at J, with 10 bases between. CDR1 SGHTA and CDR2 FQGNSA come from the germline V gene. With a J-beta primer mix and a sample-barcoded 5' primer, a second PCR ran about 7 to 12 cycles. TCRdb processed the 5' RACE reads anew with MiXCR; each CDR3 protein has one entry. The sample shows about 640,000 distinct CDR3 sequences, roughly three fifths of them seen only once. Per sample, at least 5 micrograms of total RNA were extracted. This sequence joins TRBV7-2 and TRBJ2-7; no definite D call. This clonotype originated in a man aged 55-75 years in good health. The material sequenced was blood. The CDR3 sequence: CASSFDAQYEQYF. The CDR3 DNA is TGTGCCAGCAGCTTCGACGCGCAATACGAGCAGTACTTC.